This T cell receptor beta chain came from a study of cytomegalovirus exposure and HLA in healthy donors (TCRdb year 2017). About the investigation overall: An earlier analysis of around 600 of the donors reported roughly 300 Gb of sequence data and roughly 110 million unique TCR beta sequences from around 200 million T cells. An earlier analysis of approximately 580 of the donors used high-throughput TCR beta sequencing to judge whether each TCR beta V gene segment behaved as functional or pseudogenic. The genetic ancestry cluster associated with self-reported Caucasian donors included about 84% of the roughly 410 genotyped donors. To predict cytomegalovirus infection status, the study combined high-throughput TCR immunosequencing, statistical association of individual TCRs with disease status, and machine learning. The study aimed to test whether signatures of past pathogen exposure could be identified by cataloging public T cell receptors. Genome-wide SNP genotypes for about 55% of the roughly 670 donors were used in a later genetic analysis, which treated that subset as a discovery cohort. Every discovery cohort repertoire had been produced on one sequencing platform. About 300 gigabases of sequencing data and 70 million to 85 million unique TCR sequences were included in an early release covering 550 to 650 HLA-typed donors. Rather than using new phenotypic data, the later analysis identified candidate immune exposures from TCR beta sequences and from how often those sequences occurred across donors. The number of donors typed differed by locus, with roughly 629-640 for A, B, C, DRB1 and DQB1, 522 for DQA1, under 610 for DPA1, and some 450 for DPB1. Because of strong linkage in the cohort, a handful of DR-DQ haplotypes were treated as single units for association and clustering. HLA typing covered class I and class II loci at four-digit resolution. To study patterns of TCR occurrence, a later analysis re-analyzed previously published TCR beta repertoires from under 750 donors and added high-resolution HLA genotyping. On average, around 200,000 unique TCR beta nucleotide sequences were sequenced per donor among some 430 genotyped donors of the cohort, with approximately 18% of those sequences being non-productive. A separate validation cohort of roughly 130 different subjects was used in addition to the 666-subject first cohort. Donor age, sex, ethnicity and CMV serostatus were compiled together with the repertoire data. The T cell repertoires of 666 subjects were profiled by immunosequencing and related to cytomegalovirus serostatus. The study at large found these results: In a later analysis, HLA-associated TCR beta chains were found to be more clonally expanded and to have lower generation probabilities than equally common non-associated chains. Compared with the roughly 700-donor mean, donors in an Asian-associated ancestry cluster had fewer N-insertions in productive TCRs, according to a later genetic analysis. Because HLA typing was missing for some donors at each locus, association tests included only the typed subset. Strong co-occurrence of HLA alleles, especially DR and DQ, made assigning TCR associations to individual alleles difficult. A later analysis reported that several top co-occurrence clusters appeared linked to parvovirus B19, influenza, CMV and Epstein-Barr virus. Because counts were too low, some 17 rarely observed V segments, including chromosome 9 orphons, were left out of the earlier analysis of 587 of the donors. A further reported finding was that TCR beta sequences accurately predicted the HLA-A and HLA-B alleles for most subjects in the first cohort. An association between a missense DCLRE1C variant and V-gene and J-gene trimming of TCR beta chains was found in a later genetic analysis and replicated in an independent cohort. In an earlier analysis of fewer than 750 of the donors, most TCR beta V segments were observed in productive rearrangements about 87% or about 30% of the time, broadly matching IMGT annotations. According to the authors, the approach could potentially be generalized to other disease states and immunological phenotypes. Most TCR sequences were observed very rarely across donors, whereas some public TCRs were present in many individuals. Correlated functional status among segregating V segments might be attributable to linkage disequilibrium, but an unknown experimental factor could not be ruled out. A group of highly shared sequence variants was considered likely to be a technical artifact of the sequencing pipeline. Most CMV-associated TCR beta chains appeared to be HLA-restricted in a later analysis, and the HLA associations seemed to be driven largely by CMV exposure. Immune exposure information for the cohort was limited to CMV serostatus. A few of the identified cytomegalovirus-associated TCR beta chains were confirmed in vitro to be specific for cytomegalovirus antigens. In this cohort, only TCR beta chains were sequenced, and detectable features were limited by the absence of alpha or paired-chain data. A later analysis associated around 16,000 TCR beta sequences with specific HLA alleles at a false discovery rate of 0.05. A total of roughly 160 TCR beta chains were listed by the study as associated with cytomegalovirus. In both the original and validation cohorts, the classifier was reported to diagnose cytomegalovirus status with high specificity and sensitivity. Presence/absence analyses assumed roughly uniform sequencing depth across donors, an assumption that may not hold. Some IMGT-functional V segments, including TRBV6-2 and TRBV6-3, could not be told apart with the 87-base-pair reads, so those segments were excluded. In a later analysis, the rate of TCR association differed among HLA loci, with DRB1 alleles having the most associated TCRs and HLA-C alleles having the fewest.

From the cysteine through the phenylalanine, the CDR3 covers 16 amino acids. The entry retains the CDR3 DNA only, 48 bases that are in frame from base 1. V is clipped by 0 bases and J by 3 bases, and the sequence between their germline boundaries is 14 bases long. CDR1 and CDR2 were assigned from the germline V gene (reference sequence) as LNHNV and YYDKDF. This clone has just a few counts. Its target antigen remains unknown. Qualities for individual bases were not recorded, and no much larger clone is one base off. Libraries were prepared through the immunoSEQ multiplex PCR assay. The multiplex PCR relied on a mix of 60 forward primers for TCR Vbeta segments and 13 reverse primers for TCR Jbeta segments. Amplification of the CDR3 region of rearranged TCR beta genes was performed with a multiplex PCR assay on genomic DNA. Amplified TCR beta libraries were sequenced as 87-base-pair reads on the Illumina HiSeq System. In the source study's methods: A later analysis counted approximately 76 million unique TCR beta chains across the 600 to 850 repertoires, and around 12 million of these chains were shared by at least two donors. To remove PCR and sequencing errors, raw reads were error-corrected and collapsed into unique sequences using a nearest-neighbor algorithm that merged closely related sequences. V, D and J gene segments were assigned by aligning CDR3 sequences to IMGT reference sequences. For a sequence to be retained, a match of at least six nucleotides was required to both a V gene segment and a J gene segment. Rearrangements were called productive when the CDR3 lacked stop codons and stayed in frame with V and J; all others were non-productive. Following IMGT convention, CDR3 was defined as the stretch from the second conserved V-encoded cysteine up to the conserved J-encoded phenylalanine. Sequences without an unambiguous match to a single V gene segment were excluded from the earlier analysis of approximately 560 of the donors. In an earlier analysis of 587 of the donors, a V segment was called functional when productive rearrangements were above 56.7%, and segregating when the standard deviation between donors exceeded 5%. A statistical classification framework was developed to diagnose cytomegalovirus status using the catalog of TCR beta chain sequences. In a later analysis, TCR nucleotide sequences were compared against IMGT/GENE-DB human TR gene sequences so that V and J genes could be assigned. The TCRdist pipeline was used in a later analysis to assign CDR3 sequences and most-parsimonious VDJ recombination scenarios. A later analysis defined each TCR beta chain by its CDR3 amino acid sequence plus V-gene family, and excluded reads lacking a unique V-gene family. In a later analysis, 550 to 650 highly shared, low-generation-probability nucleotide sequences were removed to address suspected cross-contamination and a sequencing artifact. For each public chain, a later analysis derived a clonal expansion index from normalized ranks of inferred template counts within each repertoire. A later analysis computed generation probabilities with a VDJ recombination model fitted to out-of-frame rearrangements, and checked the results against IGoR. Hypergeometric tests were used in a later analysis to score TCR-TCR, TCR-HLA and TCR-CMV co-occurrence, with a repertoire-size bias correction applied to the TCR pairs. In a later analysis, false discovery rates were estimated by permuting HLA or CMV assignments 20 times. In a later analysis, co-occurring TCRs were grouped using DBSCAN, with TCRdist sequence similarity added in when clustering inside HLA-allele-positive subsets. Repertoires with fewer than 30,000 or more than 120,000 public chains were left out of co-occurrence clustering, as were about 5 repertoires with anomalous nucleotide sharing. Entries here come from immuneACCESS through TCRdb and include only in-frame sequences with V and J called. Some clones fail to appear in such tables; in the studies checked, an unresolved V gene covers under half of the shortfall, and the cause of the remainder is unknown. V, J and clone size are taken as reported in that table, and D and trimming were inferred from the DNA itself. The sample includes roughly 180,000 clones, with 85% observed a single time. The ten largest make up 1% of the sample.

In total, roughly 710 healthy bone marrow donors made up the cohort. At the time of sampling, all cohort members were nominally healthy, though unrecorded immune exposures were likely present. The donor tested CMV seronegative and was one of the 352 seronegative cohort members. Every donor gave a peripheral blood sample, and the peripheral blood mononuclear cells from that sample were used for TCR beta sequencing. The Qiagen DNeasy Blood Extraction Kit was used to extract genomic DNA from the blood cell samples. Rearrangement joined TRBV15 to TRBJ1-1, and perhaps TRBD1 as D gene, on 5 matching bases. The sample was PBMCs. The source of this sequence is a boy aged 2 to 9 in good health and CMV-seronegative. The DNA sequence is given as TGTGCCACCAGCAGAGATCCGACGGTCAGGGACACTGAAGCTTTCTTT. Translated, this is CATSRDPTVRDTEAFF.